This T cell receptor (beta chain) originates from a study of cytomegalovirus exposure and HLA in healthy donors. Study-level results: Rarity held for most TCR sequences, but there were some public TCRs that occurred in many donors. Analysis was carried out at a later point, and it linked a missense DCLRE1C variant to TCR beta V- and J-gene trimming. Researchers counted 150 to 200 TCR beta chains as cytomegalovirus-associated.

Use of 60 Vbeta and 13 Jbeta primers characterized the PCR. Sequencing used immunoSEQ multiplex PCR; TCRdb keeps in-frame clones, though not all of them. The listing records 90,000 to 150,000 clones. A remark on this clone: What it binds is not known. The junction shows a germline mismatch at one end, possibly a read error.

Donors had nominal health at sampling but likely had unrecorded immune exposures. The source is a man aged 18 to 30 in good health and CMV-seronegative. Sequencing was done on a sample of PBMCs.

The CDR3 here is CASSLDRGYTGELFF. The CDR3 region has the DNA TGTGCCAGCAGTTTAGACAGGGGATACACCGGGGAGCTGTTTTTT. The chain has TRBV7-9 and TRBJ2-2; TRBD1 agrees at 8 bases. Germline CDR1 reads SEHNR; CDR2 reads FQNEAQ (reference sequence). This CDR3 has 15 amino acids.